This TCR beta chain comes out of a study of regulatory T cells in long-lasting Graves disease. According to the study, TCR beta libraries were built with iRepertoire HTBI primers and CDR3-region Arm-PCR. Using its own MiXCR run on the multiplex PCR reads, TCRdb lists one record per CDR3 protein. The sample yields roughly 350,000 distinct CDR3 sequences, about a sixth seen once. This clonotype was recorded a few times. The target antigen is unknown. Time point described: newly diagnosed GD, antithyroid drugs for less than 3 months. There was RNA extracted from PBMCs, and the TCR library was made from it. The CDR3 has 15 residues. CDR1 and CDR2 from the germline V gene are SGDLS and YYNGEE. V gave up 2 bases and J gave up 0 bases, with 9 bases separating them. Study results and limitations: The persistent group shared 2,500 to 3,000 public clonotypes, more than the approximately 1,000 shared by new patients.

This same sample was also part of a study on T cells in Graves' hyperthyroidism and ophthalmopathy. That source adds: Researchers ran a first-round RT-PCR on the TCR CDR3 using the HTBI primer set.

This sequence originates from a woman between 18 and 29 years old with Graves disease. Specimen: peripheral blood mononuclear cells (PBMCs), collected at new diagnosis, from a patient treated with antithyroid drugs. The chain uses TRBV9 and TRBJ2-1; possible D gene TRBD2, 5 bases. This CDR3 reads CASSVDFGSYNEQFF. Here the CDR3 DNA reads TGTGCCAGCAGCGTGGACTTCGGCTCCTACAATGAGCAGTTCTTC.